This T cell receptor (beta chain) appears in the sequencing data of a study of low-dose radiotherapy and immunotherapy resistance in tumors. Across the whole study: Every six weeks patients received intravenous ipilimumab 1 mg/kg, and every two weeks they received intravenous nivolumab 240 mg.

This CDR3 has 20 residues. V lost 4 bases, J lost 4 bases, and 23 bases stayed unmatched. The germline V gene has CDR1 SGDLS and CDR2 YYNGEE. Indicated time point: before trial treatment. Low-dose radiotherapy and low-dose cyclophosphamide, together with aspirin, ipilimumab and nivolumab, were given to donors. As a condition of eligibility, patients had advanced solid tumors lacking tumor-infiltrating lymphocytes. Priming of first-strand cDNA relied on TRAV- and TRBV-specific primers (covering alpha and beta chains). Amplification, which lasted 15 to 20 PCR cycles, used a constant-region primer and V-primer adapter to amplify TCRs. Amplification of isolated mRNA was accomplished via in vitro transcription. Each CDR3 protein is one row after TCRdb ran MiXCR on the reads. The repertoire has more than 45,000 distinct CDR3 sequences, approximately 25% of them found once; the top ten carry around 5%. On this clonotype itself: A far bigger clonotype differs at one base, so this is likely a read error.

The sequencing here drew on PBMCs, taken before treatment. The chain carries TRBV9 and TRBJ1-1; 9 positions match TRBD1. The source is a male donor with prostate cancer. The CDR3 loop is CASSQDWTGTGWEISTEAFF. Here the CDR3 DNA reads TGTGCCAGCAGCCAAGATTGGACCGGGACAGGGTGGGAGATAAGCACTGAAGCTTTCTTT.